The clone carrying this T cell receptor beta chain was observed a few times. Its antigen remains unidentified. This record belongs to a study of regulatory T cells in long-lasting Graves disease. Noted time point: newly diagnosed GD, antithyroid drugs for less than 3 months. PBMC RNA was the source of the TCR library. Germline loops: CDR1 MDHEN, CDR2 SYDVKM. Trimming at V came to 2 bases and at J to 4 bases, leaving 3 bases not matched to a gene. The CDR3 is made up of 14 amino acids. Findings of the study overall: Persistent patients shared 2,500 to 3,000 public clonotypes among themselves. Newly diagnosed patients shared fewer, at about a thousand. Reduced TCR diversity was observed in persistent Graves' patients versus newly diagnosed patients.

Building of the TCR beta libraries involved iRepertoire HTBI primers and Arm-PCR of CDR3 regions. TCRdb passed the multiplex PCR reads through MiXCR, listing each CDR3 protein once. The sample holds fewer than 450,000 distinct CDR3 sequences, about 15% seen once. These sequences were also reported in another study, on T cells in Graves' hyperthyroidism and ophthalmopathy. That work adds: Most clonotypes that expanded in the thyroid above 0.001 also showed up in blood.

The rearrangement uses TRBV28 and TRBJ1-2, with 8 bases aligning to TRBD1. This receptor was obtained from a woman in her 40s with Graves disease. The sequencing used peripheral blood mononuclear cells (PBMCs), collected at new diagnosis, from a patient treated with antithyroid drugs. The CDR3 sequence is CASSLGQGSYGYTF. The CDR3 region has the DNA TGTGCCAGCAGTTTAGGACAGGGAAGCTATGGCTACACCTTC.